Below, 21 T cell receptor beta chains from the same sample are listed, as sequenced in a study of T-cell memory formation after mild COVID-19. TCRdb itself ran the 5' RACE reads through MiXCR, one entry per CDR3 protein. In the table there are 450,000 or so distinct CDR3 sequences, around a quarter of which are singletons. The sample consisted of PBMCs or a T cell subset sorted from them (not recorded which). The receptors were gathered from an adult woman who had mild COVID-19 (a few samples of this study predate the infection). Cell type and time point are not known.

The chain is built from TRBV12-3 or TRBV12-4 and TRBJ2-5; D uncertain. The V and J ends lost 4 bases and 1 base respectively, with 7 bases between them. The CDR3 extends over 13 amino acids. In DNA form, the CDR3 reads TGTGCCAGCAGTTCAGCGTCCCAAGAGACCCAGTACTTC. Amino acid sequence: CASSSASQETQYF.

The V call is TRBV27, the J call TRBJ2-7; a possible D gene is TRBD1 (6 bases). Trimming stripped 5 bases from V and 3 bases from J, with 14 bases between. The CDR3 is 14 amino acids. The V gene's germline CDR1 is MNHEY and CDR2 SMNVEV (reference sequence). CDR3 loop: CASSQGQKIYEQYF. Here the CDR3 DNA reads TGTGCCAGCAGTCAAGGACAGAAGATCTACGAGCAGTACTTC.

This clonotype was observed a few times. The chain employs TRBV3-1 and TRBJ2-1, with 10 bases fitting TRBD2. J lost 5 bases, V lost 6 bases, and 13 bases had no gene match. Germline V gene lookup returns CDR1 LGHDT and CDR2 YNNKEL (reference sequence). The CDR3 runs to 17 residues. Here the CDR3 reads CASSSDLRTSGHNEQFF. The CDR3 DNA reads as TGTGCCAGCAGTTCCGACCTTAGGACTAGCGGACACAATGAGCAGTTCTTC.

This chain connects TRBV6-1 to TRBJ2-7; tentatively, D is TRBD1 (5 bases). Germline-derived CDR1 and CDR2 are MNHNS and SASEGT. The CDR3 extends over 13 amino acids. Trimming stripped 3 bases from V and 3 bases from J, with 9 bases between. CDR3 DNA sequence: TGTGCCAGCAGTGAGACAGCCGTCTACGAGCAGTACTTC. It codes for CASSETAVYEQYF.

This clonotype was found a few times. This rearrangement joins TRBV4-2 to TRBJ2-3, with D unresolved. Germline V lookup: CDR1 LGHNA, CDR2 YNFKEQ. Trimming pared 0 bases from V and 2 bases from J, leaving 18 bases between. The CDR3 contains 18 residues. The CDR3 DNA reads as TGTGCCAGCAGCCAAGATAACTACGGCAGTTCCGTCACAGATACGCAGTATTTT. Translated, it gives CASSQDNYGSSVTDTQYF.

The chain employs TRBV6-6 and TRBJ2-7, with D perhaps matching TRBD1 or TRBD2 (6 bases each). V lost 2 bases and J 5 bases, leaving 16 bases between the germline ends. The germline V gene has CDR1 MNHNY and CDR2 SVGAGI (reference sequence). The CDR3 is 15 residues long. The CDR3 region is CASSYRIGGNHEQYF. CDR3 sequence (DNA): TGTGCCAGCAGTTACCGAATCGGGGGCAACCACGAGCAGTACTTC.

This clonotype was observed a few times. CDR3 sequence: CASSDSTMNTEAFF. The CDR3 coding sequence is TGTGCCAGCAGCGACAGTACCATGAACACTGAAGCTTTCTTT. The chain joins TRBV7-9 to TRBJ1-1, with D tentatively TRBD1 (5 bases). This CDR3 contains 14 residues. The V gene lost 5 bases and the J gene lost 0 bases, with 10 bases spanning the gap. Germline V CDR1 and CDR2: SEHNR, FQNEAQ (reference sequence). The variable domain in full, with the rest retrieved from reference TRBV7-9 and TRBJ1-1, is DTGVSQNPRHKITKRGQNVTFRCDPISEHNRLYWYRQTLGQGPEFLTYFQNEAQLEKSRLLSDRFSAERPKGSFSTLEIQRTEQGDSAMYLCASSDSTMNTEAFFGQGTRLTVV.

This clonotype has at least ten counts. The chain is built from TRBV5-1 and TRBJ2-7; the match to TRBD2 covers 10 bases. The CDR3 is 14 amino acids. J gave up 5 bases and V 4 bases, and 6 bases lay outside the gene matches. CDR1 and CDR2 (germline): SGHRS, YFSETQ. CDR3 residues: CASSPGTSDHEQYF. Here the CDR3 DNA reads TGCGCCAGCAGCCCCGGGACTAGCGACCACGAGCAGTACTTC.

This clonotype came up a few times. The chain links TRBV20-1 to TRBJ2-4; the D gene could be TRBD1 or TRBD2 (5 bases each). The V gene's germline CDR1 is DFQATT and CDR2 SNEGSKA (reference sequence). Trimming stripped 4 bases from V and 6 bases from J, with 7 bases between. The CDR3 runs to 11 residues. The CDR3 spells CSATGGNIQYF. The CDR3 DNA reads TGCAGTGCTACTGGGGGAAACATTCAGTACTTC.

This clonotype showed up just once. Just one base apart from a much larger clone, this may be a read error. V is TRBV7-2 and J is TRBJ2-2; D remains ambiguous. Germline assignment: CDR1 SGHTA and CDR2 FQGNSA. With 1 base removed from V and 4 bases from J, the gap between germline ends came to 7 bases. The CDR3 covers 14 residues. DNA of the CDR3: TGTGCCAGCAGCTTAGGGCTGAGCACCGGGGAGCTGTTTTTT. This sequence encodes CASSLGLSTGELFF.

The rearrangement uses TRBV6-2 or TRBV6-3 and TRBJ1-6; D is possibly TRBD1 (5 bases). V was cut by 2 bases and J by 10 bases, with 15 bases left in between. CDR1 is MNHEY, CDR2 SVGEGT, per germline. The CDR3 has 15 residues. Here the CDR3 DNA reads TGTGCCAGCAGTTACGAGACAGCTTCGGGATCACCCCTCCACTTT. Translating it yields CASSYETASGSPLHF.

The table lists this clonotype with a few counts. This chain connects TRBV21-1 to TRBJ2-1; the table's D call TRBD1 went unverified against the DNA. TRBV21-1 is given as a pseudogene. The CDR3 spans 15 residues. For the CDR3, the DNA is TGTGCCAGCACCGACAGGAGCGTCCCCTTGAGTGAGCAGTTCTTC. This translates into CASTDRSVPLSEQFF.

The rearrangement uses TRBV5-1 and TRBJ2-2, with D possibly being TRBD1 or TRBD2 (6 bases each). The CDR3 runs to 16 residues. The V and J ends lost 4 bases and 0 bases respectively, with 13 bases between them. Germline loops: CDR1 SGHRS, CDR2 YFSETQ. This chain's CDR3 is CASSPLGGSNTGELFF. DNA for the CDR3: TGCGCCAGCAGCCCCCTAGGGGGGTCGAACACCGGGGAGCTGTTTTTT.

V is TRBV14 and J is TRBJ2-7, with unresolved D. The germline V and J ends were trimmed by 2 bases and 1 base, with 12 bases remaining between them. Germline V gene lookup returns CDR1 SGHDN and CDR2 FVKESK. This CDR3 is built from 15 residues. CDR3 residues: CASSQFGPFSYEQYF. In DNA form, the CDR3 reads TGTGCCAGCAGCCAATTCGGGCCCTTTTCCTACGAGCAGTACTTC.

The V gene is TRBV29-1, the J gene TRBJ2-7, with TRBD1 identical over 7 bases. Unmatched junction bases numbered 6, after V lost 1 base and J lost 6 bases. Germline CDR1 and CDR2: SQVTM and ANQGSEA. The CDR3 has 13 amino acids. The CDR3 coding sequence is TGCAGCGTTGAAGGGAGAGGGGGCCTCGAGCAGTACTTC. It translates to CSVEGRGGLEQYF.

In this sample, this clonotype turned up a few times. The chain employs TRBV5-1 and TRBJ2-7, with 10 bases aligning to TRBD2. Germline CDR1 reads SGHRS; CDR2 reads YFSETQ. The CDR3 extends over 15 amino acids. The V gene end was trimmed by 0 bases and the J gene end by 4 bases; junction bases not matched to a gene: 4. This CDR3 reads CASSLAASGGYEQYF. Here the CDR3 DNA reads TGCGCCAGCAGCTTGGCCGCTAGCGGGGGATACGAGCAGTACTTC.

This clonotype was observed a few times. The chain employs TRBV12-3 or TRBV12-4 and TRBJ2-1; D uncertain. V was trimmed by 7 bases and J by 4 bases, leaving 11 bases between them. The CDR3 totals 13 residues. The CDR3 is CASTRGRYNEQFF. Here the CDR3 DNA reads TGTGCCAGCACCAGAGGACGGTACAATGAGCAGTTCTTC.

The rearrangement joins TRBV4-1 to TRBJ2-1, with D possibly being TRBD2 (5 bases). V lost 4 bases to trimming and J lost 5 bases, with 21 bases between them. This CDR3 region has 17 residues. The V gene's germline CDR1 is MGHRA and CDR2 YSYEKL. The CDR3 here is CASSRRDLELAHNEQFF. CDR3 DNA sequence: TGCGCCAGCAGCCGCCGGGATTTGGAGCTAGCCCACAATGAGCAGTTCTTC.

This clonotype turned up a few times. The CDR3 coding sequence is TGTGCCAGTAGTATAGGTTCGAGCCCCAGCACTGAAGCTTTCTTT. This translates into CASSIGSSPSTEAFF. The chain employs TRBV19 and TRBJ1-1; D is unresolved. Looked up from germline, CDR1 is LNHDA and CDR2 is SQIVND (reference sequence). CDR3 length equals 15 residues. V gave up 1 base and J gave up 4 bases, with 13 bases separating them.

The chain employs TRBV7-9 and TRBJ1-1; no firm D call. The CDR3 loop spans 17 amino acids. Germline CDR1 is SEHNR and CDR2 is FQNEAQ (reference sequence). V was trimmed by 5 bases and J by 1 base, leaving 20 bases between them. The CDR3 loop is CASSISASRTENTEAFF. The CDR3 DNA is TGTGCCAGCAGCATTAGCGCCTCCCGGACTGAGAACACTGAAGCTTTCTTT.

The chain carries TRBV28 and TRBJ2-5; 9 bases align to TRBD2. Per germline, CDR1 MDHEN and CDR2 SYDVKM. The CDR3 runs to 15 residues. Trimming at V came to 5 bases and at J to 2 bases, leaving 6 bases not matched to a gene. The CDR3 DNA is TGTGCCAGCAGTCCCGCGGGAGGGCGACAAGAGACCCAGTACTTC. Its protein is CASSPAGGRQETQYF.